The rows below give T cell receptor beta chains drawn from one sample of a study of cytomegalovirus exposure and HLA in healthy donors. Sequenced by immunoSEQ multiplex PCR; TCRdb stores in-frame clones only, minus some. Of 100,000 or so clones in the sample, approximately 81% were seen once. Material for sequencing was PBMCs. Every receptor here comes from a male donor in good health and CMV-seropositive. CDR3s include the opening cysteine and the closing phenylalanine or tryptophan.

v_call: TRBV4-2
j_call: TRBJ1-6
cdr3_aa: CASSQGAGTGSSPLHF

v_call: TRBV6-5
j_call: TRBJ1-1
cdr3_aa: CASSYGQSNTEAFF

v_call: TRBV20-1
j_call: TRBJ1-2
cdr3_aa: CGLGLYGYTF

v_call: TRBV30
j_call: TRBJ1-2
cdr3_aa: CAWAPAGGSSNYGYTF

v_call: TRBV28
j_call: TRBJ1-6
cdr3_aa: CASRPQNSPLHF

v_call: TRBV10-3
j_call: TRBJ2-7
cdr3_aa: CAISGGLAGGQTSYEQYF

v_call: TRBV4-1
j_call: TRBJ1-5
cdr3_aa: CASSHNRQNQPQHF

v_call: TRBV6-1
j_call: TRBJ1-1
cdr3_aa: CASLAQGYTEAFF

v_call: TRBV7-8
j_call: TRBJ1-3
cdr3_aa: CASSGGTAGNTIYF

v_call: TRBV5-6
j_call: TRBJ2-2
cdr3_aa: CASSWGGRNTGELFF

v_call: TRBV27
j_call: TRBJ1-1
cdr3_aa: CASSPRGLRTEAFF

v_call: TRBV29-1
j_call: TRBJ2-7
cdr3_aa: CSVRTGSSYEQYF

v_call: TRBV5-1
j_call: TRBJ2-3
cdr3_aa: CASSFYESDTQYF

v_call: TRBV4-1
j_call: TRBJ2-3
cdr3_aa: CASSQEPSLAGGPFRTDTQYF

v_call: TRBV6-4
j_call: TRBJ2-3
cdr3_aa: CASSDSSGGATDTQYF

v_call: TRBV6-6
j_call: TRBJ2-3
cdr3_aa: CASRPGNGGTDTQYF

v_call: TRBV7-9
j_call: TRBJ2-7
cdr3_aa: CASSLSYREYEQYF

v_call: TRBV6-1
j_call: TRBJ2-2
cdr3_aa: CASSESGSSGELFF

v_call: TRBV5-4
j_call: TRBJ1-2
cdr3_aa: CASSPGQPARYTF

v_call: TRBV5-4
j_call: TRBJ1-1
cdr3_aa: CASSPGGRGDTEAFF

v_call: TRBV7-2
j_call: TRBJ1-6
cdr3_aa: CASRGVGNSPLHF

v_call: TRBV30
j_call: TRBJ2-5
cdr3_aa: CAWSRGLAVETQYF

v_call: TRBV5-5
j_call: TRBJ1-6
cdr3_aa: CASSRALDRRNNSPLHF

v_call: TRBV7-9
j_call: TRBJ1-1
cdr3_aa: CSSSSKDRPNTEAFF

v_call: TRBV18
j_call: TRBJ2-3
cdr3_aa: CASSPPRTSGTDTQYF

v_call: TRBV6-1
j_call: TRBJ2-7
cdr3_aa: CASSVSLAGTYEQYF

v_call: TRBV6-1
j_call: TRBJ2-7
cdr3_aa: CAIQRGQGPYEQYF

v_call: TRBV27
j_call: TRBJ1-3
cdr3_aa: CASSPFWGQGFSGNTIYF

v_call: TRBV25-1
j_call: TRBJ2-3
cdr3_aa: CASSEPPIDTQYF

v_call: TRBV11-2
j_call: TRBJ1-1
cdr3_aa: CASSPMRAGAATEAFF

v_call: TRBV5-4
j_call: TRBJ2-1
cdr3_aa: CASSYDPLDSADYNEQFF